The sequence of this TCR beta chain was determined in a study of blood T cell repertoires in COVID-19. Study overall: The origin of the acute and convalescent COVID-19 samples was the United States, Italy and Spain. T cells, B-cell-depleted T cells, or PBMCs provided the cDNA or gDNA that served as material.

Germline V gene data show CDR1 as SGHNT and CDR2 as YYREEE (reference sequence). This CDR3 is built from 13 residues. Trimming removed 4 bases from V and 1 base from J, with 6 bases in between. Original processing notes: Estimation of nucleated cell counts relied on the amplification of reference gene primers. Sequenced by immunoSEQ multiplex PCR; TCRdb stores in-frame clones only, minus some. D and trimming come from the DNA, and the V and J calls and clone size come from that table. The profile covers 200,000 to 250,000 clones, with just under 85% appearing a single time and around 2% taken by the ten largest.

The V and J genes are TRBV5-4 and TRBJ2-1; D gene uncertain. The sample was peripheral blood. This TCR came from a woman of 80 years or more with acute or convalescent COVID-19. The CDR3 nucleotides read TGTGCCAGCAGCCCCATTTCCTACAATGAGCAGTTCTTC. Its protein product is CASSPISYNEQFF.